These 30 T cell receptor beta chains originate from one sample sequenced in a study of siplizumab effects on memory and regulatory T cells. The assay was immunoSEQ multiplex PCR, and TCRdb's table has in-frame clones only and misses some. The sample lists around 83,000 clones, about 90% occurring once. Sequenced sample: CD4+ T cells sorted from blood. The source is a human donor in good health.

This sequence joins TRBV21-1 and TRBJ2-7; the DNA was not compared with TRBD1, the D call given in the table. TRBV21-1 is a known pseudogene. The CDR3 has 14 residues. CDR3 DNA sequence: TGTGCCAGCAGCAATGGATCCAGGCTCTACGAGCAGTACTTC. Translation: CASSNGSRLYEQYF.

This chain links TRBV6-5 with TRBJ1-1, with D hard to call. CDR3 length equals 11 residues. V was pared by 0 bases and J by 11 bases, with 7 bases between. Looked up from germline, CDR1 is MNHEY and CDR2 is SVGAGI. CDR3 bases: TGTGCCAGCAGTTACTCAGGTGGGGCTTTCTTT. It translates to CASSYSGGAFF.

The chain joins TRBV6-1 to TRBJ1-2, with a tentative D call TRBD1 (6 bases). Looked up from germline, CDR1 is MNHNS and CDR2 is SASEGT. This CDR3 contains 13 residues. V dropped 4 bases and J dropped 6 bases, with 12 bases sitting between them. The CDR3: CASSARGQHGYTF. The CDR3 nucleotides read TGTGCCAGCAGTGCCCGGGGACAACATGGCTACACCTTC.

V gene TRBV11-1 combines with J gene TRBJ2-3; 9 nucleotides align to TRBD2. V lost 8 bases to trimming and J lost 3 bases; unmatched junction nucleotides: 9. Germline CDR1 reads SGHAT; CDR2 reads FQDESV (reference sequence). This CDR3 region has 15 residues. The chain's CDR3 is CASARGRGQTDTQYF. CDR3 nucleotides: TGTGCCAGCGCCCGCGGGAGGGGGCAGACAGATACGCAGTATTTT.

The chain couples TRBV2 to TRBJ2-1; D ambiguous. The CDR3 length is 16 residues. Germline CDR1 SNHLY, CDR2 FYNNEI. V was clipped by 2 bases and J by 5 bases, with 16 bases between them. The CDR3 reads CASSERAPNVHNEQFF. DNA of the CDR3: TGTGCCAGCAGTGAAAGGGCCCCCAACGTACACAATGAGCAGTTCTTC.

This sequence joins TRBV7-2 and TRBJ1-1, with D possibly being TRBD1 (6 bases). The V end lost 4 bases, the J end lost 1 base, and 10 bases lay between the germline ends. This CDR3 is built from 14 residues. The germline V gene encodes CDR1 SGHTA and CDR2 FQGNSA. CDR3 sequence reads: CASSWPGQNTEAFF. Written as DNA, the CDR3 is TGTGCCAGCAGCTGGCCGGGACAGAACACTGAAGCTTTCTTT.

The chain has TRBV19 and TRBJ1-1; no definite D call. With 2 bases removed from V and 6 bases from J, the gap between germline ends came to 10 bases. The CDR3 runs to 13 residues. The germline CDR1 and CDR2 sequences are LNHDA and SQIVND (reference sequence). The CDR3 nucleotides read TGTGCCAGTAGTATAATCCCCCAGGCTGAAGCTTTCTTT. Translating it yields CASSIIPQAEAFF.

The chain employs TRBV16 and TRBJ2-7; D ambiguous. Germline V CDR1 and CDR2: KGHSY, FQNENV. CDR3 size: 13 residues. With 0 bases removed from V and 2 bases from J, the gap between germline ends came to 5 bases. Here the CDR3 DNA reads TGTGCCAGCAGCCAATCACGAGCCTACGAGCAGTACTTC. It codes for CASSQSRAYEQYF. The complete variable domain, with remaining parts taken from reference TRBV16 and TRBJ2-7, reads GEEVAQTPKHLVRGEGQKAKLYCAPIKGHSYVFWYQQVLKNEFKFLISFQNENVFDETGMPKERFSAKCLPNSPCSLEIQATKLEDSAVYFCASSQSRAYEQYFGPGTRLTVT.

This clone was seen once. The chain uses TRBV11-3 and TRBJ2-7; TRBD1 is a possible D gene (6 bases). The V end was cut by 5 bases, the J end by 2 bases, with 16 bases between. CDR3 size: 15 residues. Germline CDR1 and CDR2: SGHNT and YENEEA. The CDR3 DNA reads TGTGCCAGCAGCCGATTCCCAGGGGCCCCCTACGAGCAGTACTTC. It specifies CASSRFPGAPYEQYF.

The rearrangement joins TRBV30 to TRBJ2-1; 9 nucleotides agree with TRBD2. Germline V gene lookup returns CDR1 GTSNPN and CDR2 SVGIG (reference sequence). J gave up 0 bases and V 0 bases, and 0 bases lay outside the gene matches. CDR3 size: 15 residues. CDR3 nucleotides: TGTGCCTGGAGTGTACTAGCGGGCTCCTACAATGAGCAGTTCTTC. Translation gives CAWSVLAGSYNEQFF.

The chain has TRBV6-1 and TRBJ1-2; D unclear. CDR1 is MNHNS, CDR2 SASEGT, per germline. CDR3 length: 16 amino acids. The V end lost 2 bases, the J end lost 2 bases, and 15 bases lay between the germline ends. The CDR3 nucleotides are TGTGCCAGCAGTGAAATTGGGGTCAGGAGAAACTATGGCTACACCTTC. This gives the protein CASSEIGVRRNYGYTF.

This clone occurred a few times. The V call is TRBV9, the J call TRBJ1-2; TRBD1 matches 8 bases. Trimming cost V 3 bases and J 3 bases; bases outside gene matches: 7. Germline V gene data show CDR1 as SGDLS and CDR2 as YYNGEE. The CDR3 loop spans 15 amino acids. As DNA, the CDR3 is TGTGCCAGCAGCGGTAGCAAACAGGGGGACTATGGCTACACCTTC. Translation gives CASSGSKQGDYGYTF.

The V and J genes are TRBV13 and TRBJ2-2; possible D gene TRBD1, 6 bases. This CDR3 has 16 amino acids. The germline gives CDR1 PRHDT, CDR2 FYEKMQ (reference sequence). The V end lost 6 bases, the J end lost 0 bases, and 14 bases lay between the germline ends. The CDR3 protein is CASRLSGTTNTGELFF. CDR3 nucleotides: TGTGCCAGCAGACTCTCCGGGACAACGAACACCGGGGAGCTGTTTTTT. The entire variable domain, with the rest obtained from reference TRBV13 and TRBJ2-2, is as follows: AAGVIQSPRHLIKEKRETATLKCYPIPRHDTVYWYQQGPGQDPQFLISFYEKMQSDKGSIPDRFSAQQFSDYHSELNMSSLELGDSALYFCASRLSGTTNTGELFFGEGSRLTVL.

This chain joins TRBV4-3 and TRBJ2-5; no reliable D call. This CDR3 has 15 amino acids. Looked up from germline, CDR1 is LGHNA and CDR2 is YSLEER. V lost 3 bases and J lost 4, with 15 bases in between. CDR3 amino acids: CASSQFQAAGETQYF. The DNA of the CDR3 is TGCGCCAGCAGCCAGTTTCAGGCAGCAGGAGAGACCCAGTACTTC.

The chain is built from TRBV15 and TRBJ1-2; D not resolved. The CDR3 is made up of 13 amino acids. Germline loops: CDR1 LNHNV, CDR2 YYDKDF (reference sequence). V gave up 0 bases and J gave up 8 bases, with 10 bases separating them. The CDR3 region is CATSREGFGGYTF. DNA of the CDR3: TGTGCCACCAGCAGAGAGGGGTTCGGGGGCTACACCTTC. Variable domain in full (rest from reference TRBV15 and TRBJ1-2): DAMVIQNPRYQVTQFGKPVTLSCSQTLNHNVMYWYQQKSSQAPKLLFHYYDKDFNNEADTPDNFQSRRPNTSFCFLDIRSPGLGDTAMYLCATSREGFGGYTFGSGTRLTVV.

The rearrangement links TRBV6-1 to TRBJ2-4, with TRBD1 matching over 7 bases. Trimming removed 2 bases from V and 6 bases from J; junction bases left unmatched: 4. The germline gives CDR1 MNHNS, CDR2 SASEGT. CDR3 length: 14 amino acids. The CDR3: CASSESYRGNIQYF. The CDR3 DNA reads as TGTGCCAGCAGTGAATCCTACAGGGGAAACATTCAGTACTTC.

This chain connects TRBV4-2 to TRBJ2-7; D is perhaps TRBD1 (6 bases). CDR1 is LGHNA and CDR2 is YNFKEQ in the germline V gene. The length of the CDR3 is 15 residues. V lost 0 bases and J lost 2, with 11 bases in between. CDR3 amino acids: CASSQDLGATYEQYF. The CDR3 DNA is TGTGCCAGCAGCCAAGATCTGGGGGCGACCTACGAGCAGTACTTC.

The CDR3 sequence is CASSHSLGPSHNEQFF. The CDR3 DNA reads TGCGCCAGCAGCCACTCCCTAGGACCGTCCCACAATGAGCAGTTCTTC. The rearrangement uses TRBV5-1 and TRBJ2-1; D is uncertain. Per the germline V gene, CDR1 is SGHRS and CDR2 is YFSETQ. The CDR3 has 16 amino acids. V shed 4 bases and J shed 5 bases, with 19 bases lying between them.

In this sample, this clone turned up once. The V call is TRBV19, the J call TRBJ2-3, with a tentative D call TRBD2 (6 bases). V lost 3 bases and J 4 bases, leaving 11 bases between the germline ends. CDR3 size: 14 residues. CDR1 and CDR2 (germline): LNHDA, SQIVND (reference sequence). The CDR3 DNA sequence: TGTGCCAGTAGTATCGGAGGGGACGCAGATACGCAGTATTTT. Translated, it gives CASSIGGDADTQYF. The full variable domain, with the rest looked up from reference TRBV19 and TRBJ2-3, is DGGITQSPKYLFRKEGQNVTLSCEQNLNHDAMYWYRQDPGQGLRLIYYSQIVNDFQKGDIAEGYSVSREKKESFPLTVTSAQKNPTAFYLCASSIGGDADTQYFGPGTRLTVL.

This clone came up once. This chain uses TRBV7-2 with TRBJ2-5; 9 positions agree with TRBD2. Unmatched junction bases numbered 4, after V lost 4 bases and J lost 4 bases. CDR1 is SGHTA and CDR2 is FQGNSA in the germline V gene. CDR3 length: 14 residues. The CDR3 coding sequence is TGTGCCAGCAGCTCACTAGCGGGCGGAGAGACCCAGTACTTC. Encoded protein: CASSSLAGGETQYF.

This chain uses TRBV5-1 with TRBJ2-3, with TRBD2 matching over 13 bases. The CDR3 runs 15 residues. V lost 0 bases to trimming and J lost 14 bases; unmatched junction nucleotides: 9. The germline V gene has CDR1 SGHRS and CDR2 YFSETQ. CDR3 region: CASSLDGTSGKNWYF. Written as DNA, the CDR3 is TGCGCCAGCAGCTTGGATGGGACTAGCGGGAAGAATTGGTATTTT.

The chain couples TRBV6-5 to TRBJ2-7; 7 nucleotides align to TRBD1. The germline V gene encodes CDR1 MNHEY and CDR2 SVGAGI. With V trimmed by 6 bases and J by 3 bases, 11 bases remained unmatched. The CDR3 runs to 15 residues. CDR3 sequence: CASRRTGTAFYEQYF. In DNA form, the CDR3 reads TGTGCCAGCAGAAGGACCGGGACAGCATTCTACGAGCAGTACTTC.

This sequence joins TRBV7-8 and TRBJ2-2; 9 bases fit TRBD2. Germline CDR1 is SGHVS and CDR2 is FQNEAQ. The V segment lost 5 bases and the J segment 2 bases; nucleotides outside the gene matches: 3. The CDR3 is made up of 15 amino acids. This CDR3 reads CASSPTSGNTGELFF. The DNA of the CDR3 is TGTGCCAGCAGCCCGACTAGCGGAAACACCGGGGAGCTGTTTTTT.

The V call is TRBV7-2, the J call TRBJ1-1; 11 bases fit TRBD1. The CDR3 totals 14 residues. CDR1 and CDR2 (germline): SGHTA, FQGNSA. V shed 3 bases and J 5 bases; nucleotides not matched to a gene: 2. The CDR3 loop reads CASSLDRGRTEAFF. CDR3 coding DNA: TGTGCCAGCAGCTTGGACAGGGGGCGAACTGAAGCTTTCTTT.

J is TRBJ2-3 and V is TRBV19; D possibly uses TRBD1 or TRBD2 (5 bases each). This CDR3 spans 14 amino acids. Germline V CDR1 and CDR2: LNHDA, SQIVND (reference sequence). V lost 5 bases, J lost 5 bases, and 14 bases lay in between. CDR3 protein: CASSLSGTLDTQYF. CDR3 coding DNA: TGTGCCAGTAGTCTATCCGGGACGTTAGATACGCAGTATTTT.

CDR3 region: CASSFPRGLTEAFF. CDR3 bases: TGTGCCAGCAGTTTTCCCAGGGGGTTGACTGAAGCTTTCTTT. The V gene is TRBV28, the J gene TRBJ1-1; 7 bases map to TRBD1. The germline V gene encodes CDR1 MDHEN and CDR2 SYDVKM. The V segment lost 3 bases and the J segment 5 bases; nucleotides outside the gene matches: 6. This CDR3 region has 14 residues.

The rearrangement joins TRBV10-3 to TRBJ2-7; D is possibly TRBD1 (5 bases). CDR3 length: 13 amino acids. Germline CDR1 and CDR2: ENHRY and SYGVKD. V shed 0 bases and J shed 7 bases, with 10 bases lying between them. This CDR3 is CAISESNRGEQYF. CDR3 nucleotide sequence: TGTGCCATCAGTGAGTCGAATAGGGGTGAGCAGTACTTC.

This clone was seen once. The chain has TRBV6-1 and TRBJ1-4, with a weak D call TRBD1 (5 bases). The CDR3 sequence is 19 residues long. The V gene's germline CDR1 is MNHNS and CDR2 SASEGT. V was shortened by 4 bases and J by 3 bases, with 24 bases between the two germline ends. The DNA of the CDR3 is TGTGCCAGCAGTGGCCTGCCGGGGGGAGGGTTTGTATCTAATGAAAAACTGTTTTTT. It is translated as CASSGLPGGGFVSNEKLFF.

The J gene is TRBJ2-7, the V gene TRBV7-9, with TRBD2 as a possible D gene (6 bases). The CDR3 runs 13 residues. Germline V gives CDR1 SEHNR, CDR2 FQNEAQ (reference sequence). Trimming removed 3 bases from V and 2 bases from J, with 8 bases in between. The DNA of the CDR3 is TGTGCCAGCAGCTTTCCGGGGGCCTACGAGCAGTACTTC. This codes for CASSFPGAYEQYF.

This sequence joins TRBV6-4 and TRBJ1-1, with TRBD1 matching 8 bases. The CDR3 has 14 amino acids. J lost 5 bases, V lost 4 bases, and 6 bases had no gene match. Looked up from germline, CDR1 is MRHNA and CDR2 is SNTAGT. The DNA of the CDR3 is TGTGCCAGCAGTGGACAGGGGCTGGGAACTGAAGCTTTCTTT. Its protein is CASSGQGLGTEAFF.